This TCR beta chain is from a study of Graves' ophthalmopathy and Graves' hyperthyroidism. Turning to the study itself: No progression to ophthalmopathy over 18 months defined stable hyperthyroidism.

Researchers took RNA transcripts and amplified TCR beta CDR3 regions from them. HTBI primers were used in a first-round RT-PCR, which preceded a second-round multiplex PCR. In TCRdb, the multiplex PCR reads were re-called with MiXCR into one record per CDR3 protein. The table records a few hundred thousand distinct CDR3 sequences, roughly 39% of them present only once. Study-wide results and limits: Sensitivity reached more than 70% and specificity around 76% when the model predicted ophthalmopathy progression.

This clonotype appeared a few times. The antigen is undetermined. The receptor was isolated from an adult man with Graves' hyperthyroidism. The sequenced sample consisted of peripheral blood or thyroid tissue (not recorded which).

As DNA, the CDR3 is TGTGCTAGTGGTTTCCGGACAGGGGCGGGACACGAGCAGTACTTC. It encodes CASGFRTGAGHEQYF. The chain employs TRBV12-5 and TRBJ2-7; 9 bases are a match to TRBD1. This CDR3 spans 15 amino acids. The junction had 8 bases not matched to a gene; V was cut back by 3 bases and J by 5 bases. Germline CDR1 and CDR2: LGHNT and FRNRAP.